This TCR beta chain was sequenced in a study of post-analysis software for immune sequencing data (dated by TCRdb to between 2015 and 2017). The study in broad terms: The recorded disease courses included relapsing-remitting, secondary progressive and progressive-relapsing multiple sclerosis, and some patients had no subtype annotation. The patient repertoires were compared against around 11 previously published healthy control repertoires obtained from donors aged about 6 to 27 years. A subset of samples was prepared in parallel using single-end sample barcoding, then pooled and co-amplified after Illumina adapter ligation. Broader findings and caveats from the paper: The multiple sclerosis patient group was slightly younger than the control group. Strong co-clustering of samples prepared in the same batch was shown by direct clustering with F measure, prompting a batch-effect correction. Significantly higher frequencies in patients than in controls were found for five or six TRBV segments, including TRBV5-6, TRBV5-1 and TRBV20-1. Multiple sclerosis patients had significantly lower normalized Chao1 diversity than controls, a result that suggests substantial peripheral T-cell clonal expansion.

The intended sense of this specimen's time point label: second blood draw from one MS patient after hematopoietic stem cell transplantation. To demonstrate the VDJtools post-analysis software, the study profiled TCR beta repertoires from the peripheral blood of under 15 young patients with multiple sclerosis. The multiple sclerosis patients were children and adolescents between roughly 6 and 17 years of age. CDR1 GTSNPN and CDR2 SVGIG are derived from the germline V gene (reference sequence). From cysteine to phenylalanine, the CDR3 is 14 amino acids long. Of the read, only the CDR3 DNA is kept; its 42 bases are in frame from base 1. Clipping removes 5 bases from V and 1 base from J, with 6 as the unmatched junction base count. This clonotype came up a few times. Its cognate antigen has yet to be identified. No quality values exist for individual bases; no much larger clone is one base distant. Libraries were constructed by PCR. The reads were generated on an Illumina HiSeq 2500. Unique molecular identifiers were incorporated into TCR beta cDNA libraries to reduce PCR and sequencing biases. Approximately 500,000 cDNA molecules were obtained per 1 to 10 million input T cells, so each molecule approximated one T cell. The patient libraries were prepared and sequenced with the same protocol used for the earlier healthy control dataset. Samples belonging to the same batch were prepared together, multiplexed and sequenced on a shared HiSeq lane. For the original study's pipeline: MIGEC handled the raw barcoded reads, throwing out single-read molecular identifier groups before consensus assembly and CDR3 extraction. Clonotype tables were post-analysed with VDJtools, normalizing diversity by down-sampling all datasets to the smallest sample size. In repertoire overlap clustering, CDR3 amino acid sequences, but not nucleotide sequences, were matched to correct batch-related cross-sample contamination. TCRdb took the public reads, trimmed them with fastp at Q25, ran MiXCR for clone calling and kept in-frame beta chains. Entries that share a CDR3 protein sequence are merged under the most common genes and DNA. In this record, the V and J calls reflect TCRdb's handling and not the investigators' own analysis. For this sample there are roughly 150,000 distinct CDR3 sequences; about 37% appear just once. Approximately 30% of the sample belongs to the ten largest clones.

The clonotype originates from a girl between 10 and 17 years old with multiple sclerosis. Donor details come from another sample of the same person, matched by shared clones. Sequenced here: blood, sampled after autologous hematopoietic stem cell transplantation. The V gene is TRBV30 and the J gene is TRBJ1-1; 8 bases in the junction line up with TRBD1. The CDR3: CAWGQGTGNTEAFF. DNA sequence: TGTGCCTGGGGGCAGGGGACAGGGAACACTGAAGCTTTCTTT.